The sequence of this TCR beta chain was determined in a study of PD-1 blockade in classical Hodgkin lymphoma (dated by TCRdb to 2019 to 2021). As for the study more broadly: Nivolumab dosing was 3 mg/kg intravenously every 2 weeks, continuing until either disease progression or unacceptable toxicity. The study used CyTOF and TCR beta sequencing to define a peripheral blood immune signature of response to PD-1 blockade in classical Hodgkin lymphoma.

What the research found in general, with its limitations: Baseline TCR diversity was reported as lower in newly diagnosed patients than in healthy donors, and lower still in relapsed/refractory patients. A significant rise by C4D1 was seen in CD4+ but not CD8+ TCR diversity (p=0.0027 vs p=0.16), with the rise being most apparent in complete responders (p=0.02). The study covered only a single clinical trial cohort, and the causes of the repertoire differences, possibly disease activity or prior therapy, were still not defined. Among trial patients, those achieving complete response had baseline diversity similar to that of newly diagnosed patients, while diversity was significantly lower in partial responders and progressors. Diversity was lower in patients who began nivolumab less than 1 year after ASCT, so these patients were left out of later analyses to avoid confounding by immune reconstitution.

In the case of this clone: Its target antigen remains unknown. No qualities accompany the bases; no much larger clone lies one base away.

The sample's time point, from its label and the paper: cycle 2 day 1 (C2D1) of nivolumab. All trial patients had relapsed after autologous stem cell transplantation, with cohorts A, B and C differing in prior brentuximab vedotin exposure. A total of 50 to 70 patients with relapsed/refractory classical Hodgkin lymphoma made up the trial cohort, and each patient's best overall response was complete response, partial response or progressive disease. Trial patients were treated with single-agent nivolumab in the multi-cohort phase II CheckMate 205 trial. An independent review committee assessed best overall response using the 2007 International Working Group response criteria. PBMCs from the trial were collected at three points: immediately before nivolumab initiation (C1D1), and during therapy at cycle 2 day 1 and cycle 4 day 1. Peripheral blood was collected in 8 mL Vacutainer Cell Preparation Tubes, from which PBMCs were isolated by centrifugation and then cryopreserved.

Taken from cysteine to phenylalanine, the CDR3 has 16 residues. The sequence is cut down to CDR3 DNA, 48 bases in frame from base 1. Genomic DNA was extracted with the Qiagen DNeasy kit from unsorted PBMCs and from negatively selected CD4+ and CD8+ fractions. TCR beta CDR3 regions were amplified by immunoSEQ multiplex PCR using primers annealing to V and J segments. A synthetic immune receptor repertoire was used to minimize amplification bias, and any residual bias was removed computationally once sequencing was done. Per the source publication's procedure: Repertoire diversity was quantified as the Shannon entropy index using custom Python scripts. Unsorted, CD4+ and CD8+ repertoires were analyzed separately, except in combined analyses where CD4+ and CD8+ sequences were merged in silico. Clonal expansion was defined as a frequency increase of at least 2-fold after treatment compared with C1D1, and clones undetected at baseline were assigned a pseudocount of 0.5. Singleton clones were defined as clones with 0 or 1 copy at C1D1, and non-singleton clones were defined as clones with 2 or more copies. Clones expanded in unsorted samples were labelled as CD4+, CD8+ or unknown by matching protein sequences in sorted samples from the same patient. Wilcoxon tests were applied to paired samples to test diversity changes from C1D1 to C4D1. TCRdb limited this immuneACCESS table to in-frame rearrangements with V and J called. A share of clones is missing; checked studies link under half to unresolved V genes, and the rest is unexplained. That table furnishes V, J and clone size, whereas the DNA furnished D and trimming. For this sample the table gives about 45,000 clones, of which approximately 72% were detected only once. The top ten clones comprise about 2.8% of the sample.

The TCR was taken from a human donor with classical Hodgkin lymphoma. The material was peripheral blood mononuclear cells (PBMCs), obtained before the second cycle of nivolumab. The rearrangement combines TRBV21-1 with TRBJ1-5; TRBD1 was called by the table and not checked on the DNA. TRBV21-1 is listed as a pseudogene. In nucleotides, the sequence is TGTGCCAGCAGCAAAGGGACAGGTTATAGCAATCAGCCCCAGCATTTT. Translated, it reads CASSKGTGYSNQPQHF.